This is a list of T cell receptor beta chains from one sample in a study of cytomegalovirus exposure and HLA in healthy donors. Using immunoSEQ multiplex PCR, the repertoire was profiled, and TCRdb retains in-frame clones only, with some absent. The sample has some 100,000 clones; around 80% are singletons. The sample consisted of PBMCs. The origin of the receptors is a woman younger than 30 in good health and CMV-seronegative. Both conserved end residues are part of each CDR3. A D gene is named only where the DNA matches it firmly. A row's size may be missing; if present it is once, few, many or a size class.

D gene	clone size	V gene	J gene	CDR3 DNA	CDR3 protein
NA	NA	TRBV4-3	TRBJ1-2	TGCGCCAGCAGCCAAGAAATCAGGGATGGCTACACCTTC	CASSQEIRDGYTF
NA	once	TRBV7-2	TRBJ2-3	TGTGCCAGCAGCTTGGACAGCCTCGGTGGAGATACGCAGTATTTT	CASSLDSLGGDTQYF
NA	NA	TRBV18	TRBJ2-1	TGTGCCAGCTCACCATTAATCACAGGGAATTACAATGAGCAGTTCTTC	CASSPLITGNYNEQFF
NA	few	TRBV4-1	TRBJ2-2	TGCGCCAGCAGAGGGGGAACCGGGGAGCTGTTTTTT	CASRGGTGELFF
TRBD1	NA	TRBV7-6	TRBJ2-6	TGTGCCAGCAGCCAGAAACAGGGGGCGTACTCTGGGGCCAACGTCCTGACTTTC	CASSQKQGAYSGANVLTF
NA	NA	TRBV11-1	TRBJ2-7	TGTGCCAGCAGCTCGGACAGCTCCTACGAGCAGTACTTC	CASSSDSSYEQYF
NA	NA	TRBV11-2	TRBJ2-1	TGTGCCAGCAGTGCAGGGTGGGCGAATGAGCAGTTCTTC	CASSAGWANEQFF
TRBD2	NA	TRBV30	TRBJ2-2	TGTGCCTGGACCGGGACTAGCGGTTACACCGGGGAGCTGTTTTTT	CAWTGTSGYTGELFF
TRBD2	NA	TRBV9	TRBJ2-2	TGTGCCAGCAGCGAACGAGCAGGGGCCGGGACTAGCGGGAGCCACCCGCGTCCCGGGGAGCTGTTTTTT	CASSERAGAGTSGSHPRPGELFF
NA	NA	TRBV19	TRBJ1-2	TGTGCCAGTAGTATAGCGGGCCCCGGGACATCTAACTATGGCTACACCTTC	CASSIAGPGTSNYGYTF
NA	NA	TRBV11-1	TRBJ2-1	TGTGCCAGCAGCTTAGGGGTTTCTTGGCGGGGTATGTCCTACAATGAGCAGTTCTTC	CASSLGVSWRGMSYNEQFF
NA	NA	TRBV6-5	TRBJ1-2	TGTGCCAGCAGAACAGGGAACTATGGCTACACCTTC	CASRTGNYGYTF
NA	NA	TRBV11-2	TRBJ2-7	TGTGCCAGCAGCTTAGAAGACAGTTTACCCTACGAGCAGTACTTC	CASSLEDSLPYEQYF
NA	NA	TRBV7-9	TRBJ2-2	TGTGCCAGCAGCATCATTCGGACCGGGGAGCTGTTTTTT	CASSIIRTGELFF
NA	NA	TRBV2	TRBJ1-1	TGTGCCAGCAGTGACAGGGCTTACACTGAAGCTTTCTTT	CASSDRAYTEAFF
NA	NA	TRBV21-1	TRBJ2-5	TGTGCCAGCAGCATAGGACAGGGGTTCATGGAGACCCAGTACTTC	CASSIGQGFMETQYF
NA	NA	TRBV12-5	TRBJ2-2	TGTGCTAGTGGTTTGATCACAGGGCCGAACACCGGGGAGCTGTTTTTT	CASGLITGPNTGELFF
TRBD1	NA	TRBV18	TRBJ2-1	TGTGCCAGCTCACAGTGGACAGGGGGCTACAATGAGCAGTTCTTC	CASSQWTGGYNEQFF
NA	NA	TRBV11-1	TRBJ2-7	TGTGCCAGCAGCTTCCGGGACTCCCTCACCTACGAGCAGTACTTC	CASSFRDSLTYEQYF
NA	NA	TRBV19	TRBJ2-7	TGTGCCAGTAGTCCGCCATTCACTGTTACCTACGAGCAGTACTTC	CASSPPFTVTYEQYF
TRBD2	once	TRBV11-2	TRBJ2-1	TGTGCCAGCAGCCCGACTAGCGGCTACAATGAGCAGTTCTTC	CASSPTSGYNEQFF
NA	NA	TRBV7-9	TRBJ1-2	TGTGCCAGCAGCTCCTTAGGGAGCCACCCCTATGGCTACACCTTC	CASSSLGSHPYGYTF
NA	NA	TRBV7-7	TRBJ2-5	TGTGCTAGCAGCTCGTCTGTCCAAGAGACCCAGTACTTC	CASSSSVQETQYF
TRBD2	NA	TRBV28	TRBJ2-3	TGTGCCAGCAGCCCTATTCCGGGGGGGCACACAGATACGCAGTATTTT	CASSPIPGGHTDTQYF
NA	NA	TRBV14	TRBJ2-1	TGTGCCAGCAGCCCCGGACTTCACAATGAGCAGTTCTTC	CASSPGLHNEQFF
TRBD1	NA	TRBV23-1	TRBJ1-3	TGCGCCAGCAGTCAGCGAGAAACAGGGGTGGGAAACACCATATATTTT	CASSQRETGVGNTIYF
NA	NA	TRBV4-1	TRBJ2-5	TGCGCCAGCAGCCAAGAACCTAGTGGGGCAACCCAGTACTTC	CASSQEPSGATQYF
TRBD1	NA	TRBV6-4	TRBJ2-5	TGTGCCAGCAGTGAGGGCAGGGGGCTAGAGACCCAGTACTTC	CASSEGRGLETQYF
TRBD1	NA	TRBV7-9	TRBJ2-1	TGTGCCAGCAGCTTGTCACAGGGGGTGTGGGAGTCCTACAATGAGCAGTTCTTC	CASSLSQGVWESYNEQFF
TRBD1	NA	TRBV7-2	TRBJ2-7	TGTGCCAGCAGCTTAGACAGGGGCTCCTACGAGCAGTACTTC	CASSLDRGSYEQYF
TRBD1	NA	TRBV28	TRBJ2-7	TGTGCCAGCAGCATTGAACAGGGGGGGCAGTACTTC	CASSIEQGGQYF
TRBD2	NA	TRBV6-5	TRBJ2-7	TGTGCCAGCAGTTCCCGCCAAGCGGGGGGCAACTACGAGCAGTACTTC	CASSSRQAGGNYEQYF
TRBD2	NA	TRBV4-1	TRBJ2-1	TGCGCCAGCAGCCAATTACGGCGGGGGGGCTCATCCTACAATGAGCAGTTCTTC	CASSQLRRGGSSYNEQFF
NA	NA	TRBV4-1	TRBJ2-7	TGCGCCAGCAGCCCGGCCAAGACTTACCTCCCTTACGAGCAGTACTTC	CASSPAKTYLPYEQYF
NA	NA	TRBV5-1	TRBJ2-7	TGCGCCAGCAGCTTGGAGTTGGGCAGGGTCTACGAGCAGTACTTC	CASSLELGRVYEQYF
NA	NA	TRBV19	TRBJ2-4	TGTGCCAGTAGAGAGAAATTAGCCAAAAACATTCAGTACTTC	CASREKLAKNIQYF
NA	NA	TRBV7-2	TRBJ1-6	TGTGCCAGCAGCTTTTCGGGGGTAAATTCACCCCTCCACTTT	CASSFSGVNSPLHF
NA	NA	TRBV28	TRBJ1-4	TGTGCCAGCAGCTCCGGGAGAGAAAAACTGTTTTTT	CASSSGREKLFF
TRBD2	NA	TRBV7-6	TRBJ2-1	TGTGCCAGCAGCCTAGCTCGGACGGGGGATAGCGGGAGGGCCCAGTTCTTC	CASSLARTGDSGRAQFF
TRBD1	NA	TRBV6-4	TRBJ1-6	TGTGCCAGCAGTGACACCCGTGCAGGGGGCGCTTCTTCACCCCTCCACTTT	CASSDTRAGGASSPLHF
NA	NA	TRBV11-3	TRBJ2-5	TGTGCCAGCAGCTTACCAGGGATCGGGGAGACCCAGTACTTC	CASSLPGIGETQYF
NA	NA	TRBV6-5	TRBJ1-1	TGTGCCAGCAGTTACTCCAGGTTCGCTGAAGCTTTCTTT	CASSYSRFAEAFF
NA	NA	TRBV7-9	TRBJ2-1	TGTGCCAGCAGCCCCATTGGAGTTGAGCAGTTCTTC	CASSPIGVEQFF
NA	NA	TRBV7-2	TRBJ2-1	TGTGCCAGCAGCCACGACAGGTCCCCGTACAATGAGCAGTTCTTC	CASSHDRSPYNEQFF
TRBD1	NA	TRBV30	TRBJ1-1	TGTGCCTGGGGCAAGGACAGGACGGTCCTCCGTACTCATGAAGCTTTCTTT	CAWGKDRTVLRTHEAFF
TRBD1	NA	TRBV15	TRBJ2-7	TGTGCCACCAGCAGAGACCGGGACAGAGCCTACTACGAGCAGTACTTC	CATSRDRDRAYYEQYF
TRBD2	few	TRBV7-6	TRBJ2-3	TGTGCCAGCAGCTCGCAAGCGGGAATTAGCACAGATACGCAGTATTTT	CASSSQAGISTDTQYF
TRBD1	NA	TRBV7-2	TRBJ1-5	TGTGCCAGCAGCCCCCAGACAGGGTGGGACAATCAGCCCCAGCATTTT	CASSPQTGWDNQPQHF
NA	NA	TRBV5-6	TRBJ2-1	TGTGCCAGCAGCTTGGCCGCGGGGTCCCAGTTCTTC	CASSLAAGSQFF
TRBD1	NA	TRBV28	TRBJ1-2	TGTGCCAGCAGCCTCGAGTCCGGGACAGCTCTCTTC	CASSLESGTALF